The T cell receptor (beta chain) under discussion was sequenced for a study of blood T cell repertoires in COVID-19. Study-wide context: Samples representing acute and convalescent COVID-19 were sourced from the United States, Italy and Spain. T cells, B-cell-depleted T cells, or PBMCs provided the cDNA or gDNA that served as material.

The length of the CDR3 is 17 residues. Germline V gene sequence: CDR1 KGHSH, CDR2 LQKENI. Trimming took off 1 base at V and 1 base at J, with 14 bases between the two ends. This clone turned up a few times. How the authors handled the data: Reference gene primer amplification gave estimated nucleated cell counts. Data came from immunoSEQ multiplex PCR; TCRdb stores just in-frame clones and leaves some out. V, J and clone size were drawn from that table, and D and trimming were deduced from the DNA. Of tens of thousands of clones listed, over 60% are singletons. The TCR originated in a human donor in a cohort sampled during active COVID-19. The sequenced sample was peripheral blood. This sequence joins TRBV18 and TRBJ1-3; no firm D call. CDR3 amino acids: CASSPQPSHRSGNTIYF. The CDR3 region has the DNA TGTGCCAGCTCACCACAACCGAGTCACAGATCTGGAAACACCATATATTTT.